These 2 T cell receptor beta chains came from one sample sequenced in a study of blood T cell repertoires in COVID-19. The protocol was immunoSEQ multiplex PCR, while the TCRdb copy is restricted to in-frame clones and leaves out a portion. This table has approximately 160,000 clones, 85% to 95% appearing once. Sequencing was carried out using peripheral blood. These receptors came from a woman in her sixties or seventies with COVID-19, enrolled during active disease.

This chain links TRBV4-2 with TRBJ1-2, with D perhaps TRBD1 (6 bases). The CDR3 contains 15 residues. With 1 base removed from V and 5 bases from J, the gap between germline ends came to 14 bases. Germline V gene data show CDR1 as LGHNA and CDR2 as YNFKEQ. The CDR3 protein is CASSQAGGASYGYTF. CDR3 nucleotides: TGTGCCAGCAGCCAAGCGGGGGGGGCTTCTTATGGCTACACCTTC.

Written as DNA, the CDR3 is TGTGCCAGCAGTCCGGGACAGGTGCTGGCCCTGAACACTGAAGCTTTCTTT. This sequence encodes CASSPGQVLALNTEAFF. V is TRBV6-6 and J is TRBJ1-1; 8 bases align to TRBD1. The trim removed 5 bases at V and 0 bases at J, leaving 11 bases unmatched. Germline CDR1 reads MNHNY; CDR2 reads SVGAGI (reference sequence). There are 17 residues in the CDR3.